The next 17 T cell receptor beta chains were all read from a single sample in a study of immune cell composition in non-small cell lung cancer. Normal lung was sampled as far from the tumour as possible, at least 3 cm. Assay: immunoSEQ multiplex PCR; the TCRdb copy retains only in-frame clones and omits some. The sample consists of several thousand clones, over 55% of them appearing once. Source material: non-adjacent lung tissue. The receptor source for this set is a human donor with non-small cell lung cancer.

The chain has TRBV7-2 and TRBJ2-7, with D possibly being TRBD1 (6 bases). This CDR3 is built from 16 residues. Germline V gene data show CDR1 as SGHTA and CDR2 as FQGNSA. Between the trimmed V and J ends, which lost 1 base and 3 bases, there was a span of 16 bases. CDR3 in amino acids: CASSLGTTGQSYEQYF. CDR3 coding DNA: TGTGCCAGCAGCTTAGGGACAACCGGACAGAGCTACGAGCAGTACTTC.

By share, this clone counts as large. The chain uses TRBV14 and TRBJ1-2; D is possibly TRBD1 (6 bases). This CDR3 spans 13 amino acids. The V and J ends lost 4 bases and 6 bases respectively, with 12 bases between them. Germline assignment: CDR1 SGHDN and CDR2 FVKESK. CDR3 sequence (DNA): TGTGCCAGCAGCCGCCCAGGGGTGCATGGCTACACCTTC. This codes for CASSRPGVHGYTF. The full variable domain, completed using reference TRBV14 and TRBJ1-2, is EAGVTQFPSHSVIEKGQTVTLRCDPISGHDNLYWYRRVMGKEIKFLLHFVKESKQDESGMPNNRFLAERTGGTYSTLKVQPAELEDSGVYFCASSRPGVHGYTFGSGTRLTVV.

V and J are TRBV5-1 and TRBJ2-7; 8 bases are a match to TRBD2. CDR3 length: 14 amino acids. The V gene's germline CDR1 is SGHRS and CDR2 YFSETQ. The trim removed 0 bases at V and 3 bases at J, leaving 2 bases unmatched. CDR3 sequence: CASSLVSGVYEQYF. Here the CDR3 DNA reads TGCGCCAGCAGCTTGGTTAGCGGGGTCTACGAGCAGTACTTC.

The chain couples TRBV7-9 to TRBJ2-3; 7 nucleotides line up with TRBD1. The CDR3 is 15 amino acids. Germline-derived CDR1 and CDR2 are SEHNR and FQNEAQ (reference sequence). The V segment lost 3 bases and the J segment 3 bases; nucleotides outside the gene matches: 6. As DNA, the CDR3 is TGTGCCAGCAGCTTTGGACAGGTTCTAACAGATACGCAGTATTTT. Its translation is CASSFGQVLTDTQYF. Supplemented by reference TRBV7-9 and TRBJ2-3, the full variable domain reads DTGVSQNPRHKITKRGQNVTFRCDPISEHNRLYWYRQTLGQGPEFLTYFQNEAQLEKSRLLSDRFSAERPKGSFSTLEIQRTEQGDSAMYLCASSFGQVLTDTQYFGPGTRLTVL.

This chain links TRBV19 with TRBJ2-1; 10 bases agree with TRBD2. The CDR3 consists of 15 residues. The junction had 5 bases not matched to a gene; V was cut back by 5 bases and J by 4 bases. Germline-derived CDR1 and CDR2 are LNHDA and SQIVND (reference sequence). CDR3 DNA: TGTGCCAGTAGTGTAACTAGCGGGGAATACAATGAGCAGTTCTTC. Translated: CASSVTSGEYNEQFF.

This chain links TRBV4-3 with TRBJ2-4; D is perhaps TRBD2 (5 bases). Trimming shortened V by 0 bases and J by 9 bases, and 9 bases separated the two germline ends. The CDR3 loop spans 13 amino acids. Per the germline V gene, CDR1 is LGHNA and CDR2 is YSLEER. Written as DNA, the CDR3 is TGCGCCAGCAGCCAAGACGCGGGCGGCATTCAGTACTTC. Translating it yields CASSQDAGGIQYF.

This clone appeared a single time. V usage is TRBV5-1 and J usage is TRBJ2-2; TRBD2 aligns across 7 bases. The germline V gene encodes CDR1 SGHRS and CDR2 YFSETQ. This CDR3 has 17 residues. V lost 0 bases to trimming and J lost 2 bases; unmatched junction nucleotides: 7. In DNA form, the CDR3 reads TGCGCCAGCAGCTTGGCCAGCGGGACTATAAACACCGGGGAGCTGTTTTTT. It translates to CASSLASGTINTGELFF.

The chain employs TRBV19 and TRBJ1-1; TRBD1 matches 8 bases. J was trimmed by 3 bases and V by 7 bases; bases with no gene match: 10. The V gene's germline CDR1 is LNHDA and CDR2 SQIVND (reference sequence). This CDR3 spans 15 amino acids. The CDR3 sequence is CASNQADRADTEAFF. The CDR3 coding sequence is TGTGCCAGTAACCAGGCGGACAGGGCGGACACTGAAGCTTTCTTT.

This clone came up a few times. The V call is TRBV7-2, the J call TRBJ2-7; D is possibly TRBD1 (6 bases). The germline V gene encodes CDR1 SGHTA and CDR2 FQGNSA. V was clipped by 2 bases and J by 2 bases, with 10 bases between them. This CDR3 has 14 amino acids. Written as DNA, the CDR3 is TGTGCCAGCAGCTTATCACAGGGCCCCTACGAGCAGTACTTC. This sequence encodes CASSLSQGPYEQYF.

The chain carries TRBV4-2 and TRBJ1-3, with 7 bases fitting TRBD1. The CDR3 covers 17 residues. Losses at the gene ends were 4 bases for V and 4 bases for J; bases not matched to a gene: 13. Germline lookup yields CDR1 LGHNA and CDR2 YNFKEQ. CDR3: CASSPERGRGFGNTIYF. The CDR3 coding sequence is TGTGCCAGCAGCCCGGAAAGGGGGCGCGGGTTCGGAAACACCATATATTTT.

The chain carries TRBV5-4 and TRBJ2-5; 8 bases fit TRBD1. Germline V gene data show CDR1 as SGHNT and CDR2 as YYREEE (reference sequence). This CDR3 region has 14 residues. V shed 3 bases, J shed 2 bases, and the junction held 3 bases outside the gene matches. The CDR3 DNA sequence: TGTGCCAGCAGCTGGAACAGGGGGCAAGAGACCCAGTACTTC. Its protein is CASSWNRGQETQYF.

A few counts support this clone. J is TRBJ2-1 and V is TRBV4-3; 7 bases fit TRBD1. J gave up 4 bases and V 1 base, and 13 bases lay outside the gene matches. Germline-derived CDR1 and CDR2 are LGHNA and YSLEER. The CDR3 consists of 18 residues. The CDR3 loop reads CASSQGAEVGTEYNEQFF. Written as DNA, the CDR3 is TGCGCCAGCAGCCAAGGTGCGGAGGTAGGGACAGAGTACAATGAGCAGTTCTTC.

The V call is TRBV2, the J call TRBJ2-3; TRBD1 agrees at 10 bases. V lost 6 bases to trimming and J lost 3 bases; unmatched junction nucleotides: 3. The CDR3 loop spans 14 amino acids. Germline CDR1 reads SNHLY; CDR2 reads FYNNEI. The CDR3 DNA sequence: TGTGCCAGCAGCCCGGGACAGGGGACAGATACGCAGTATTTT. It is translated as CASSPGQGTDTQYF.

V usage is TRBV18 and J usage is TRBJ2-3, with a tentative D call TRBD1 (5 bases). The germline V and J ends were trimmed by 4 bases and 0 bases, with 11 bases remaining between them. This CDR3 has 15 residues. Germline V CDR1 and CDR2: KGHSH, LQKENI. CDR3 sequence reads: CASSLDTPSTDTQYF. CDR3 in DNA: TGTGCCAGCTCACTGGACACACCTAGCACAGATACGCAGTATTTT.

This clone was seen a handful of times. This chain's CDR3 is CASSTGTANTEAFF. Written as DNA, the CDR3 is TGTGCCAGCAGCACCGGGACAGCGAACACTGAAGCTTTCTTT. J is TRBJ1-1 and V is TRBV7-6; 7 positions match TRBD1. This CDR3 is built from 14 residues. CDR1 and CDR2 from the germline V gene are SGHVS and FNYEAQ. V dropped 5 bases and J dropped 1; count of bases not matched to a gene: 4.

The gene calls are TRBV7-9 and TRBJ2-1, with 7 bases aligning to TRBD1. Germline loops: CDR1 SEHNR, CDR2 FQNEAQ (reference sequence). CDR3 size: 15 residues. J lost 6 bases, V lost 1 base, and 6 bases had no gene match. The CDR3 nucleotides read TGTGCCAGCAGCTTAGTCCGCACAGGGGCCAATGAGCAGTTCTTC. It specifies CASSLVRTGANEQFF.

The rearrangement joins TRBV18 to TRBJ2-2; tentatively, D is TRBD2 (6 bases). Per the germline V gene, CDR1 is KGHSH and CDR2 is LQKENI. CDR3 length: 16 amino acids. V was pared by 0 bases and J by 7 bases, with 15 bases between. The CDR3 here is CASSPPQGGLDGELFF. In nucleotides, the CDR3 is TGTGCCAGCTCACCACCTCAGGGAGGTCTTGACGGGGAGCTGTTTTTT.